This T cell receptor (beta chain) was obtained from a study of blood T cell repertoires in COVID-19. Study at large: Material from acute and convalescent COVID-19 was sourced from the United States, Italy and Spain.

In the original analysis: Estimated nucleated cell counts came from reference gene primer amplification. TCRdb's copy holds only in-frame clones and misses some; the assay was immunoSEQ multiplex PCR. V and J calls and clone size are copied from that table; D and trimming were computed from the DNA. This table has some 290,000 clones, around nine tenths appearing once. Germline V gene data show CDR1 as SNHLY and CDR2 as FYNNEI. The CDR3 runs to 19 residues. J gave up 3 bases and V 7 bases, and 14 bases lay outside the gene matches. Sequencing was performed on PBMCs or T cells enriched from blood (not recorded which). The source is a woman younger than 45 who had recovered from COVID-19. V is TRBV2 and J is TRBJ2-1; 14 nucleotides line up with TRBD2. The CDR3 sequence is CASILSPGLAGAGYNEQFF. Written as DNA, the CDR3 is TGTGCCAGCATTCTCTCACCGGGACTAGCGGGAGCCGGCTACAATGAGCAGTTCTTC.